The next 13 T cell receptor beta chains were all read from a single sample in a study of T cells after yellow fever vaccination. TCRdb reanalysed the 5' RACE reads using MiXCR and keeps one entry per CDR3 protein. The sample records some 350,000 distinct CDR3 sequences, under 5% being singletons. Here the sequenced sample was PBMCs, taken 5 days after the yellow fever booster vaccination. These receptors originate from a man between 18 and 29 years old who received the YFV17D yellow fever vaccine.

CDR3 amino acids: CASSQGLSASYEQYF. CDR3 DNA sequence: TGTGCCAGCAGCCAAGGCCTGAGTGCGAGCTACGAGCAGTACTTC. The chain links TRBV3-1 to TRBJ2-7; D is undetermined. The ends were cut back, 1 base at V and 3 bases at J, with 13 bases in the middle. The germline V gene has CDR1 LGHDT and CDR2 YNNKEL (reference sequence). The CDR3 spans 15 residues.

This clonotype showed up many times. J is TRBJ2-7 and V is TRBV7-2; possibly TRBD1 for D (5 bases). Trimming took off 1 base at V and 1 base at J, with 11 bases between the two ends. The CDR3 spans 15 residues. Per the germline V gene, CDR1 is SGHTA and CDR2 is FQGNSA. The CDR3 protein is CASSLDWGRSYEQYV. Here the CDR3 DNA reads TGTGCCAGCAGCTTAGATTGGGGCAGATCCTACGAGCAGTACGTC.

This clonotype has just a few counts. The chain recombines TRBV5-1 with TRBJ2-3; D is unclear. The CDR3 runs 14 residues. Germline loops: CDR1 SGHRS, CDR2 YFSETQ. The ends were cut back, 1 base at V and 6 bases at J, with 12 bases in the middle. This CDR3 reads CASSLTTLVDTQYF. The CDR3 DNA sequence: TGCGCCAGCAGCTTGACCACTTTGGTTGATACGCAGTATTTT.

The V call is TRBV7-2, the J call TRBJ2-4; D gene uncertain. The CDR3 length is 11 residues. CDR1 and CDR2 (germline): SGHTA, FQGNSA. V lost 1 base, J lost 8 bases, and 3 bases lay in between. The CDR3 DNA sequence: TGTGCCAGCAGCTTAGAGGACATTCAGTACTTC. It encodes CASSLEDIQYF. The whole variable domain, filled in from reference TRBV7-2 and TRBJ2-4, reads GAGVSQSPSNKVTEKGKDVELRCDPISGHTALYWYRQSLGQGLEFLIYFQGNSAPDKSGLPSDRFSAERTGGSVSTLTIQRTQQEDSAVYLCASSLEDIQYFGAGTRLSVL.

The CDR3 bases are TGTGCCATCAGTGTAAGGTCCTACAATGAGCAGTTCTTC. Its translation is CAISVRSYNEQFF. The chain recombines TRBV10-3 with TRBJ2-1; D uncertain. The CDR3 runs 13 residues. The V end lost 4 bases, the J end lost 1 base, and 5 bases lay between the germline ends. The germline gives CDR1 ENHRY, CDR2 SYGVKD.

This clonotype was counted once. The gene calls are TRBV6-2 or TRBV6-3 and TRBJ2-7; D is unresolved. The CDR3 spans 13 residues. Germline V gene sequence: CDR1 MNHEY, CDR2 SVGEGT. CDR3 bases: TGTGCCAGCGGTTACCTTTTTAGTTACGAGCAGTACGTC. It is translated as CASGYLFSYEQYV.

This clonotype was seen at least ten times. V usage is TRBV5-1 and J usage is TRBJ2-2; D call uncertain. The germline V gene encodes CDR1 SGHRS and CDR2 YFSETQ. V lost 4 bases and J lost 8, with 12 bases in between. This CDR3 has 13 residues. CDR3 DNA sequence: TGCGCCAGCAGCCCCAGGAGCTTTGGGGAGCTGTTTTTT. This translates into CASSPRSFGELFF.

V gene TRBV4-1 combines with J gene TRBJ2-1, with 10 positions matching TRBD1. Trimming took 1 base from V and 6 from J; bases not matched to a gene: 9. The CDR3 spans 17 residues. CDR1 MGHRA and CDR2 YSYEKL come from the germline V gene. The CDR3 nucleotides are TGCGCCAGCAGCCAAGGACCCGGGACAGGGGCCTTCAATGAGCAGTTCTTC. The encoded protein is CASSQGPGTGAFNEQFF.

This clonotype was counted only a few times. The rearrangement uses TRBV25-1 and TRBJ1-2, with D perhaps matching TRBD1 (5 bases). V shed 3 bases and J shed 8 bases, with 13 bases lying between them. The CDR3 contains 13 residues. Per the germline V gene, CDR1 is MGHDK and CDR2 is SYGVNS. CDR3 residues: CASSDGGLWGYTF. As DNA, the CDR3 is TGTGCCAGCAGTGACGGGGGGTTGTGGGGCTACACCTTC.

In this sample, this clonotype turned up many times. V gene TRBV9 combines with J gene TRBJ1-2; D not resolved. V was trimmed by 7 bases and J by 2 bases, leaving 6 bases between them. The length of the CDR3 is 11 residues. Germline CDR1 SGDLS, CDR2 YYNGEE. CDR3: CASADNYGYTF. CDR3 DNA sequence: TGTGCCAGCGCTGACAACTATGGCTACACCTTC.

This clonotype was seen repeatedly, ten times or more. This chain uses TRBV5-1 with TRBJ2-7; unclear D gene. V lost 0 bases, J lost 3 bases, and 4 bases lay in between. CDR3 length: 12 amino acids. Germline V gene data show CDR1 as SGHRS and CDR2 as YFSETQ. CDR3 nucleotide sequence: TGCGCCAGCAGCTTGGGCGACTACGAGCAGTACTTC. It specifies CASSLGDYEQYF. The full variable domain, rest sourced from reference TRBV5-1 and TRBJ2-7, is KAGVTQTPRYLIKTRGQQVTLSCSPISGHRSVSWYQQTPGQGLQFLFEYFSETQRNKGNFPGRFSGRQFSNSRSEMNVSTLELGDSALYLCASSLGDYEQYFGPGTRLTVT.

This chain joins TRBV24-1 and TRBJ2-2; 7 bases fit TRBD1. V lost 4 bases to trimming and J lost 6 bases; unmatched junction nucleotides: 13. In germline, CDR1 is KGHDR, CDR2 SFDVKD. The CDR3 consists of 17 residues. The CDR3 nucleotides are TGTGCCACCAGTGAATCGGGACAGACCCGGCCCGCCGGGGAGCTGTTTTTT. Protein sequence: CATSESGQTRPAGELFF.

This clonotype was detected a few times. The V and J genes are TRBV19 and TRBJ1-2; the match to TRBD1 covers 8 bases. This CDR3 is 17 amino acids long. Germline V lookup: CDR1 LNHDA, CDR2 SQIVND (reference sequence). V lost 5 bases and J lost 3; bases outside the gene matches: 14. CDR3 DNA: TGTGCCAGTAGTGGCCCGGGACAGGTCTTTGGGTACTATGGCTACACCTTC. Protein product: CASSGPGQVFGYYGYTF.